Included here is one T cell receptor beta chain sequence, with context. This specimen belongs to a study of blood T cell repertoires in COVID-19. Background on the study: Samples of COVID-19 (acute and convalescent) were obtained from the United States, Italy and Spain.

Source study methods: How many nucleated cells were present was estimated from reference gene primer amplification. The data were produced by immunoSEQ multiplex PCR, yet TCRdb's version contains in-frame clones alone and is incomplete. For V, J and clone size, that table is used; D and trimming come from the DNA. In the table there are about 120,000 clones, around nine tenths of which are singletons. The germline V gene encodes CDR1 LGHNA and CDR2 YNFKEQ. The CDR3 has 16 residues. V dropped 2 bases and J dropped 6; count of bases not matched to a gene: 13. The TCR sequence derives from a woman between 50 and 59 years old with acute or convalescent COVID-19. The specimen was peripheral blood. This chain connects TRBV4-2 to TRBJ2-7, with 7 nucleotides matching TRBD1. The CDR3 sequence is CASSQPGTELGIEQYF. The CDR3 DNA sequence: TGTGCCAGCAGCCAACCCGGGACAGAATTAGGAATCGAGCAGTACTTC.